These 25 T cell receptor beta chains were sequenced from one sample in a study of cytomegalovirus exposure and HLA in healthy donors (dated by TCRdb to about 2017). The method behind the library was the immunoSEQ multiplex PCR assay. For the multiplex PCR, a mixture combining 60 forward primers for TCR Vbeta segments and 13 reverse primers for TCR Jbeta segments was used. TCRdb's version of the immuneACCESS table is confined to in-frame rearrangements and falls short of the full clone set. An unresolved V gene accounts for under half of the shortfall where checked; the remainder is of unknown origin. The sample table holds approximately 160,000 clones, of which approximately 81% were seen once. The ten largest clones take up under 1.5% of the sample. The sequencing sample was made of PBMCs. The receptor set was obtained from a man between 18 and 35 years old in good health and CMV-seronegative.

CDR3 loop: CASSDRESGEQYF. The CDR3 DNA sequence: TGCGCCAGCAGTGATCGGGAGTCGGGCGAGCAGTACTTC. The chain couples TRBV10-2 to TRBJ2-7; possible D gene TRBD2, 6 bases. The V end lost 3 bases, the J end lost 6 bases, and 12 bases lay between the germline ends. CDR3 length: 13 amino acids. Germline CDR1 WSHSY, CDR2 SAAADI.

The chain couples TRBV19 to TRBJ2-7; possibly TRBD1 for D (6 bases). Trimming stripped 5 bases from V and 3 bases from J, with 14 bases between. The germline gives CDR1 LNHDA, CDR2 SQIVND (reference sequence). The CDR3 runs 14 residues. The CDR3: CASSPPGDIYEQYF. The CDR3 nucleotides are TGTGCCAGTAGTCCACCAGGGGACATCTACGAGCAGTACTTC.

V and J are TRBV2 and TRBJ2-7; D might be TRBD2 (5 bases). Looked up from germline, CDR1 is SNHLY and CDR2 is FYNNEI. This CDR3 spans 14 amino acids. The V end was cut by 2 bases, the J end by 3 bases, with 11 bases between. Written as DNA, the CDR3 is TGTGCCAGCAGTGAACTAGCCGAGGGCTACGAGCAGTACTTC. It specifies CASSELAEGYEQYF.

The J gene is TRBJ2-1, the V gene TRBV2; the D is unclear. The CDR3 contains 11 residues. The germline CDR1 and CDR2 sequences are SNHLY and FYNNEI. Trimming stripped 7 bases from V and 5 bases from J, with 6 bases between. DNA for the CDR3: TGTGCCAGCAATTATGACAATGAGCAGTTCTTC. The encoded protein is CASNYDNEQFF. Looking up the rest from reference TRBV2 and TRBJ2-1 gives the full variable domain: EPEVTQTPSHQVTQMGQEVILRCVPISNHLYFYWYRQILGQKVEFLVSFYNNEISEKSEIFDDQFSVERPDGSNFTLKIRSTKLEDSAMYFCASNYDNEQFFGPGTRLTVL.

This chain links TRBV19 with TRBJ2-5; D possibly corresponds to TRBD2 (5 bases). Germline CDR1 reads LNHDA; CDR2 reads SQIVND (reference sequence). V was trimmed by 3 bases and J by 2 bases, leaving 10 bases between them. The CDR3 is 14 residues long. CDR3: CASSIGRAQETQYF. Written as DNA, the CDR3 is TGTGCCAGTAGTATCGGGCGGGCACAAGAGACCCAGTACTTC.

The rearrangement links TRBV15 to TRBJ2-1; TRBD1 aligns across 11 bases. The CDR3 runs to 13 residues. The germline CDR1 and CDR2 sequences are LNHNV and YYDKDF (reference sequence). J gave up 6 bases and V 9 bases, and 4 bases lay outside the gene matches. The CDR3 reads CATLGQGGNEQFF. Here the CDR3 DNA reads TGTGCCACACTGGGACAGGGGGGCAATGAGCAGTTCTTC.

This clone has more than one count but fewer than ten. The V and J genes are TRBV6-1 and TRBJ1-5; 8 nucleotides line up with TRBD1. Germline CDR1 is MNHNS and CDR2 is SASEGT. The CDR3 contains 14 residues. Trimming cost V 6 bases and J 7 bases; bases outside gene matches: 8. The DNA of the CDR3 is TGTGCCAGCAGCTCGACAGGGGATCGGCAGCCCCAGCATTTT. Amino acids: CASSSTGDRQPQHF.

This clone has a handful of counts. The chain employs TRBV4-1 and TRBJ1-5, with 7 bases fitting TRBD1. The CDR3 covers 14 residues. CDR1 and CDR2 from the germline V gene are MGHRA and YSYEKL. V lost 3 bases and J lost 7; bases outside the gene matches: 6. The CDR3 here is CASSHEGAGQPQHF. The CDR3, as DNA: TGCGCCAGCAGCCATGAGGGGGCAGGGCAGCCCCAGCATTTT.

The chain uses TRBV7-2 and TRBJ2-3, with TRBD2 identical over 13 bases. The CDR3 is 15 amino acids. The V gene end was trimmed by 5 bases and the J gene end by 4 bases; junction bases not matched to a gene: 3. Germline V gives CDR1 SGHTA, CDR2 FQGNSA. The CDR3, as DNA: TGTGCCAGCAGCCCCACTAGCGGGAGGGCAGATACGCAGTATTTT. The encoded protein is CASSPTSGRADTQYF.

This clone showed up just once. The chain couples TRBV6-6 to TRBJ1-5; 7 bases match TRBD1. This CDR3 spans 12 amino acids. From germline, CDR1 is MNHNY and CDR2 SVGAGI (reference sequence). J lost 5 bases, V lost 8 bases, and 3 bases had no gene match. CDR3 in amino acids: CASGDSHQPQHF. The CDR3, as DNA: TGTGCCAGCGGGGACAGCCATCAGCCCCAGCATTTT.

This chain links TRBV19 with TRBJ2-7, with TRBD2 identical over 8 bases. CDR3 length: 15 residues. CDR1 is LNHDA, CDR2 SQIVND, per germline (reference sequence). Germline trimming cut 4 bases from V and 1 base from J; bases unmatched to any gene: 6. DNA of the CDR3: TGTGCCAGTAGTACCTCAGCGGGAGCATCCTACGAGCAGTACTTC. Translation: CASSTSAGASYEQYF.

The chain uses TRBV6-5 and TRBJ2-7; no definite D call. Germline assignment: CDR1 MNHEY and CDR2 SVGAGI. V gave up 7 bases and J gave up 0 bases, with 13 bases separating them. This CDR3 is 14 amino acids long. The CDR3 protein is CASTPNPGSYEQYF. The CDR3 nucleotides read TGTGCCAGCACCCCTAACCCAGGCTCCTACGAGCAGTACTTC.

This clone was seen just once. The rearrangement joins TRBV2 to TRBJ2-1, with D perhaps TRBD1 (6 bases). There are 15 residues in the CDR3. The V gene lost 3 bases and the J gene lost 3 bases, with 12 bases spanning the gap. Germline CDR1 reads SNHLY; CDR2 reads FYNNEI. The CDR3 DNA sequence: TGTGCCAGCAGTGATCAACAGGGTCTCTACAATGAGCAGTTCTTC. Amino acid sequence: CASSDQQGLYNEQFF.

This sequence joins TRBV4-1 and TRBJ2-7; the match to TRBD2 covers 8 bases. The junction had 9 bases not matched to a gene; V was cut back by 1 base and J by 7 bases. CDR3 length: 15 residues. Germline V gene lookup returns CDR1 MGHRA and CDR2 YSYEKL. CDR3 sequence reads: CASSQGSAGGLEQYF. CDR3 in DNA: TGCGCCAGCAGCCAAGGATCGGCGGGAGGCTTAGAGCAGTACTTC.

The V call is TRBV5-4, the J call TRBJ2-3; perhaps TRBD1 as D (5 bases). Germline V lookup: CDR1 SGHNT, CDR2 YYREEE (reference sequence). CDR3 length: 15 amino acids. V dropped 5 bases and J dropped 0 bases, with 13 bases sitting between them. CDR3 protein: CASSPGHSSTDTQYF. The DNA of the CDR3 is TGTGCCAGCAGTCCCGGACATTCTAGCACAGATACGCAGTATTTT.

This chain joins TRBV27 and TRBJ2-7; D gene unclear. CDR3 size: 13 residues. Germline V gene lookup returns CDR1 MNHEY and CDR2 SMNVEV (reference sequence). Between the trimmed V and J ends, which lost 8 bases and 2 bases, there was a span of 13 bases. CDR3 nucleotide sequence: TGTGCCAGCGCGCCTAGAGATGCCTACGAGCAGTACTTC. It translates to CASAPRDAYEQYF.

The chain employs TRBV7-6 and TRBJ2-3, with D maybe TRBD2 (5 bases). The V end lost 5 bases, the J end lost 0 bases, and 12 bases lay between the germline ends. The CDR3 loop spans 15 amino acids. CDR1 is SGHVS, CDR2 FNYEAQ, per germline. CDR3 loop: CASSLGLSSTDTQYF. In DNA form, the CDR3 reads TGTGCCAGCAGCCTAGGACTCTCTAGCACAGATACGCAGTATTTT.

This chain uses TRBV6-5 with TRBJ2-7, with TRBD2 as a possible D gene (6 bases). The CDR3 extends over 12 amino acids. Germline lookup yields CDR1 MNHEY and CDR2 SVGAGI. Trimming pared 4 bases from V and 6 bases from J, leaving 10 bases between. CDR3 nucleotides: TGTGCCAGCAGTTTTCTGGGGGGCGAGCAGTACTTC. This sequence encodes CASSFLGGEQYF.

V usage is TRBV30 and J usage is TRBJ2-5; 11 nucleotides match TRBD2. V shed 7 bases, J shed 5 bases, and the junction held 6 bases outside the gene matches. The CDR3 covers 13 residues. Germline V CDR1 and CDR2: GTSNPN, SVGIG (reference sequence). The CDR3 loop reads CALAGGFGETQYF. DNA of the CDR3: TGTGCCTTAGCGGGGGGGTTTGGCGAGACCCAGTACTTC. Combining the CDR3 with reference TRBV30 and TRBJ2-5 gives the whole variable domain SQTIHQWPATLVQPVGSPLSLECTVEGTSNPNLYWYRQAAGRGLQLLFYSVGIGQISSEVPQNLSASRPQDRQFILSSKKLLLSDSGFYLCALAGGFGETQYFGPGTRLLVL.

The rearrangement joins TRBV7-8 to TRBJ2-7, with a weak D call TRBD2 (6 bases). Trimming pared 5 bases from V and 0 bases from J, leaving 14 bases between. CDR1 is SGHVS and CDR2 is FQNEAQ in the germline V gene. The CDR3 is 15 amino acids. The CDR3 here is CASSPRRGSSYEQYF. DNA of the CDR3: TGTGCCAGCAGCCCGCGCCGGGGGAGCTCCTACGAGCAGTACTTC.

Only a few counts were recorded for this clone. A read error may account for a junction end that differs from germline. This chain uses TRBV5-4 with TRBJ2-1; the match to TRBD2 covers 10 bases. Germline V gene sequence: CDR1 SGHNT, CDR2 YYREEE (reference sequence). The CDR3 is 14 amino acids. The CDR3 loop reads CASSQASGSNEQFF. The CDR3 DNA sequence: TGCGCCAGCAGCCAAGCTAGCGGGAGCAATGAGCAGTTCTTC.

This clone occurred once. V is TRBV7-6 and J is TRBJ2-7; unclear D gene. This CDR3 spans 14 amino acids. Germline V gene sequence: CDR1 SGHVS, CDR2 FNYEAQ. V shed 7 bases and J shed 0 bases, with 13 bases lying between them. The CDR3 region has the DNA TGTGCCAGCACGGAGACTGTTTTCTCCTACGAGCAGTACTTC. Encoded protein: CASTETVFSYEQYF. The variable domain in full, completed from reference TRBV7-6 and TRBJ2-7, reads GAGVSQSPRYKVTKRGQDVALRCDPISGHVSLYWYRQALGQGPEFLTYFNYEAQQDKSGLPNDRFSAERPEGSISTLTIQRTEQRDSAMYRCASTETVFSYEQYFGPGTRLTVT.

The chain has TRBV28 and TRBJ1-2, with 7 nucleotides matching TRBD1. The CDR3 covers 17 residues. V lost 7 bases, J lost 0 bases, and 14 bases stayed unmatched. Germline values: CDR1 MDHEN, CDR2 SYDVKM. The CDR3 reads CASTLFGDRNSNYGYTF. DNA of the CDR3: TGTGCCAGCACTCTTTTCGGGGACAGAAATTCTAACTATGGCTACACCTTC.

Regarding this clone: At one of its ends the junction is not consistent with the germline gene, which may arise from a read error. The chain couples TRBV7-9 to TRBJ2-1; D possibly corresponds to TRBD2 (6 bases). CDR1 SEHNR and CDR2 FQNEAQ come from the germline V gene (reference sequence). The CDR3 loop spans 14 amino acids. The CDR3 DNA sequence: TGTGCCAGCAGCTTCTGGGACTCCCACAATGAGCAGTTCTTC. Translating gives CASSFWDSHNEQFF.

This sequence joins TRBV2 and TRBJ2-1; 10 nucleotides line up with TRBD1. Germline V CDR1 and CDR2: SNHLY, FYNNEI. V trimming: 8 bases; J trimming: 3 bases; junction bases outside the gene matches: 4. The CDR3 is 14 residues long. The CDR3 loop reads CASGRTGGYNEQFF. The CDR3, as DNA: TGTGCCAGCGGGAGGACAGGGGGCTACAATGAGCAGTTCTTC.